Below, 6 T cell receptor beta chains from the same sample are listed, as sequenced in a study of blood T cell repertoires in COVID-19. Generated by immunoSEQ multiplex PCR, the TCRdb table keeps only in-frame clones and is missing some. The sample consists of 150,000 to 200,000 clones, roughly 84% of them appearing once. The material sequenced was peripheral blood. These receptors were taken from a woman between 70 and 85 years old with COVID-19, enrolled during active disease.

This sequence joins TRBV24-1 and TRBJ1-2; 8 nucleotides match TRBD1. The CDR3 consists of 16 residues. V gave up 1 base and J gave up 7 bases; unmatched junction bases: 10. Germline V gene data show CDR1 as KGHDR and CDR2 as SFDVKD. The CDR3 sequence: CATSDFRPGGAGGYTF. The CDR3 DNA is TGTGCCACCAGTGATTTTCGCCCAGGGGGCGCAGGTGGCTACACCTTC.

This rearrangement joins TRBV5-8 to TRBJ1-2; the D gene is possibly TRBD1 (6 bases). Trimming shortened V by 4 bases and J by 2 bases, and 9 bases separated the two germline ends. This CDR3 spans 13 amino acids. Germline CDR1 SGHTS, CDR2 YDEGEE. The CDR3 DNA is TGTGCCAGCAGCACAGGGAAGAACTATGGCTACACCTTC. Its protein is CASSTGKNYGYTF.

The chain carries TRBV9 and TRBJ1-3, with D hard to call. The CDR3 consists of 15 residues. Germline V lookup: CDR1 SGDLS, CDR2 YYNGEE. V shed 2 bases and J shed 2 bases, with 11 bases lying between them. The CDR3 is CASSVQGRAGNTIYF. The CDR3 DNA sequence: TGTGCCAGCAGCGTCCAAGGGAGAGCTGGAAACACCATATATTTT. The full variable domain, rest sourced from reference TRBV9 and TRBJ1-3, is DSGVTQTPKHLITATGQRVTLRCSPRSGDLSVYWYQQSLDQGLQFLIQYYNGEERAKGNILERFSAQQFPDLHSELNLSSLELGDSALYFCASSVQGRAGNTIYFGEGSWLTVV.

The rearrangement joins TRBV5-1 to TRBJ1-2, with a tentative D call TRBD1 (5 bases). The length of the CDR3 is 14 residues. Trimming took 0 bases from V and 4 from J, leaving 10 bases between them. Germline values: CDR1 SGHRS, CDR2 YFSETQ. This CDR3 reads CASSLAQGSYGYTF. In DNA form, the CDR3 reads TGCGCCAGCAGCTTGGCGCAGGGATCCTATGGCTACACCTTC.

The chain carries TRBV21-1 and TRBJ1-1. TRBV21-1 is an annotated pseudogene. This CDR3 has 15 residues. The CDR3 DNA is TGTGCCAGCACCAACCGAATTCCGCGAAATACTGAAGCTTTCTTT. Translated, it gives CASTNRIPRNTEAFF.

This chain joins TRBV6-1 and TRBJ1-1, with D uncertain. Trimming took off 3 bases at V and 0 bases at J, with 8 bases between the two ends. This CDR3 has 14 amino acids. Germline loops: CDR1 MNHNS, CDR2 SASEGT. The CDR3 protein is CASSEKQMNTEAFF. CDR3 in DNA: TGTGCCAGCAGTGAGAAACAGATGAACACTGAAGCTTTCTTT.